This is a list of T cell receptor beta chains from one sample in a study of CD4 T cells in relation to SARS-CoV-2 and coronaviruses. For these TCRs, the target antigens are not known. Here immunoSEQ multiplex PCR was the method, and the copy in TCRdb shows in-frame clones only, minus some. The profile shows nearly 30,000 clones, approximately 80% of them singletons. The source material was CD4+ T cells from PBMCs, cultured in vitro. Source of these receptors: a human donor in good health. Both conserved end residues are part of each CDR3. The D gene is left open where the match is weak. Size is omitted from some rows. Given values are once, few, many or a class for expanded clones.

j_call d_call v_call clone_size cdr3_aa cdr3_nt
TRBJ1-6 TRBD1 TRBV7-9 . CASSLVDREGSPLHF TGTGCCAGCAGCTTAGTGGACAGGGAAGGTTCACCCCTCCACTTT
TRBJ2-5 TRBD2 TRBV5-1 . CASSSRTSGGKETQYF TGCGCCAGCAGCTCCCGGACTAGCGGGGGGAAAGAGACCCAGTACTTC
TRBJ2-2 TRBD1 TRBV5-1 few CASSTGTGGSNTGELFF TGCGCCAGCAGCACCGGGACAGGGGGTTCAAACACCGGGGAGCTGTTTTTT
TRBJ2-3 TRBD2 TRBV7-2 . CASSLALAGGPRYF TGTGCCAGCAGCTTAGCGCTAGCGGGGGGGCCGAGATATTTT
TRBJ2-6 . TRBV5-1 few CASSYGPQTGANVLTF TGCGCCAGCAGCTACGGACCGCAAACTGGGGCCAACGTCCTGACTTTC
TRBJ1-4 TRBD1 TRBV9 . CASSRPDRGEKLFF TGTGCCAGCAGCCGACCGGACAGGGGTGAAAAACTGTTTTTT
TRBJ2-2 . TRBV6-5 . CASSYPDPTGELFF TGTGCCAGCAGTTACCCGGACCCCACCGGGGAGCTGTTTTTT
TRBJ1-1 . TRBV2 . CASITGTAGTEAFF TGTGCCAGCATTACCGGGACGGCGGGAACTGAAGCTTTCTTT
TRBJ2-1 TRBD2 TRBV6-2/TRBV6-3 . CASSSGLAGGNEQFF TGTGCCAGCAGTTCCGGACTAGCGGGGGGCAATGAGCAGTTCTTC
TRBJ2-1 . TRBV29-1 . CSARPNSYNEQFF TGCAGCGCCCGACCGAACTCCTACAATGAGCAGTTCTTC
TRBJ2-7 TRBD1 TRBV27 . CASSSDRGTYEQYF TGTGCCAGCAGTAGCGACAGGGGGACCTACGAGCAGTACTTC
TRBJ1-5 TRBD1 TRBV9 . CASSADTGALNQPQHF TGTGCCAGCAGCGCAGATACAGGGGCCCTCAATCAGCCCCAGCATTTT
TRBJ2-3 . TRBV4-2 few CASSPNTDTQYF TGTGCCAGCAGCCCGAACACAGATACGCAGTATTTT
TRBJ2-7 . TRBV3-1/TRBV3-2 . CASSQGLLSSYEQYF TGTGCCAGCAGCCAAGGTCTGCTTTCTAGCTACGAGCAGTACTTC
TRBJ2-1 . TRBV19 . CATSQGGTYNEQFF TGTGCCACCTCCCAGGGGGGGACTTACAATGAGCAGTTCTTC
TRBJ2-3 . TRBV10-1 . CASSSSTDTQYF TGCGCCAGCAGTTCCAGCACAGATACGCAGTATTTT
TRBJ2-7 . TRBV5-1 . CASSLGDYEQYF TGCGCCAGCAGCTTAGGGGACTACGAGCAGTACTTC
TRBJ1-3 . TRBV6-6 . CASSYSPWGNTIYF TGTGCCAGCAGTTATAGCCCCTGGGGAAACACCATATATTTT
TRBJ2-1 TRBD2 TRBV5-1 . CASSGLAGGPNNEQFF TGCGCCAGCAGCGGATTAGCGGGAGGGCCGAACAATGAGCAGTTCTTC
TRBJ2-1 . TRBV11-3 . CASSAMGGTEQFF TGTGCCAGCAGCGCGATGGGGGGAACCGAGCAGTTCTTC
TRBJ1-2 . TRBV19 . CASHQPGVNYGYTF TGTGCCAGTCATCAGCCGGGGGTTAACTATGGCTACACCTTC
TRBJ2-3 . TRBV6-4 . CASSDPRAKRGAPSTDTQYF TGTGCCAGCAGTGACCCCCGCGCTAAACGGGGGGCTCCTAGCACAGATACGCAGTATTTT
TRBJ2-7 . TRBV2 . CASMRGTATYEQYF TGTGCCAGCATGAGGGGGACGGCAACCTACGAGCAGTACTTC
TRBJ2-3 TRBD2 TRBV7-9 few CASSLALRGGLARADTQYF TGTGCCAGCAGCTTAGCCCTACGGGGGGGACTAGCGCGCGCAGATACGCAGTATTTT
TRBJ2-5 TRBD2 TRBV5-4 few CASSLGLAGNQETQYF TGTGCCAGCAGCTTAGGACTAGCGGGGAACCAAGAGACCCAGTACTTC
TRBJ2-3 . TRBV2 . CASTWAFRDTQYF TGTGCCAGCACCTGGGCCTTTCGAGATACGCAGTATTTT
TRBJ2-7 TRBD1 TRBV10-3 . CAIKGTGGGYEQYF TGTGCCATCAAGGGGACAGGGGGAGGCTACGAGCAGTACTTC
TRBJ2-5 TRBD2 TRBV9 . CASSAQTSARGTQYF TGTGCCAGCAGCGCCCAGACTAGCGCGCGGGGGACCCAGTACTTC
TRBJ2-7 TRBD2 TRBV11-2 . CASSLGRGGEEQYF TGTGCCAGCAGCTTAGGGCGGGGAGGGGAAGAGCAGTACTTC
TRBJ2-7 TRBD1 TRBV29-1 . CSVGRTGPYEQYF TGCAGCGTTGGGAGGACAGGGCCCTACGAGCAGTACTTC
TRBJ2-7 . TRBV6-2/TRBV6-3 . CASSYSMRFSYEQYF TGTGCCAGCAGTTACTCGATGAGGTTCTCCTACGAGCAGTACTTC
TRBJ1-3 . TRBV18 . CASSPREGVGNTIYF TGTGCCAGCTCACCACGGGAGGGTGTCGGAAACACCATATATTTT
TRBJ2-7 TRBD1 TRBV7-2 . CASSSDRVSYEQYF TGTGCCAGCAGCTCGGACAGGGTGTCCTACGAGCAGTACTTC
TRBJ1-2 . TRBV7-9 . CASSLGWGLYTF TGTGCCAGCAGCTTAGGGTGGGGGCTCTACACCTTC
TRBJ1-6 . TRBV5-1 once CASTTQGSNSPLHF TGCGCCAGCACAACTCAGGGAAGTAATTCACCCCTCCACTTT
TRBJ1-4 . TRBV6-5 . CASSYDRLNEKLFF TGTGCCAGCAGCTACGACAGGTTGAATGAAAAACTGTTTTTT
TRBJ2-3 TRBD1 TRBV19 . CASSGQGPDTQYF TGTGCCAGTAGCGGACAGGGGCCAGATACGCAGTATTTT
TRBJ1-1 . TRBV29-1 few CSVQMNTEAFF TGCAGCGTGCAGATGAACACTGAAGCTTTCTTT
TRBJ2-7 TRBD2 TRBV19 once CASSTSGGQHYEQYF TGTGCCAGTAGCACCAGCGGGGGGCAGCACTACGAGCAGTACTTC
TRBJ1-4 . TRBV6-5 . CASSYRLGTNEKLFF TGTGCCAGCAGCTACAGACTGGGAACTAATGAAAAACTGTTTTTT
TRBJ2-6 . TRBV6-5 . CASRNRRSGANVLTF TGTGCCAGCAGGAACAGGCGCTCTGGGGCCAACGTCCTGACTTTC
TRBJ2-5 TRBD2 TRBV7-2 . CASRVAGVQETQYF TGTGCCAGCAGAGTAGCGGGGGTTCAAGAGACCCAGTACTTC
TRBJ2-2 . TRBV6-2/TRBV6-3 few CASSYVYTGELFF TGTGCCAGCAGTTACGTGTACACCGGGGAGCTGTTTTTT
TRBJ2-1 TRBD1 TRBV7-9 few CASSLRQGVHYNEQFF TGTGCCAGCAGCCTACGACAGGGGGTCCACTACAATGAGCAGTTCTTC
TRBJ1-1 . TRBV18 . CASSPRAVQGEGNTEAFF TGTGCCAGCTCACCAAGGGCGGTGCAGGGTGAAGGGAACACTGAAGCTTTCTTT
TRBJ1-6 TRBD1 TRBV30 once CAFLRDRVSPLHF TGTGCCTTCCTCCGGGACAGGGTTTCACCCCTCCACTTT
TRBJ1-6 . TRBV18 . CASSPGINSPLHF TGTGCCAGCTCCCCCGGGATTAATTCACCCCTCCACTTT
TRBJ2-6 . TRBV2 . CASSEDRVLSGANVLTF TGTGCCAGCAGTGAAGACAGGGTCCTCTCTGGGGCCAACGTCCTGACTTTC
TRBJ2-2 . TRBV5-1 . CASSLVQGGTGELFF TGCGCCAGCAGCTTGGTCCAGGGGGGCACCGGGGAGCTGTTTTTT
TRBJ1-1 TRBD1 TRBV27 few CASSTGTGVVGVTEAFF TGTGCCAGCAGTACCGGGACAGGGGTTGTTGGGGTGACTGAAGCTTTCTTT
TRBJ1-2 . TRBV20-1 once CSARKVYGYTF TGCAGTGCCCGTAAGGTCTATGGCTACACCTTC
TRBJ2-7 . TRBV2 . CASSLRGLLKGEQYF TGTGCCAGCAGTCTCCGGGGACTCCTTAAGGGCGAGCAGTACTTC